This T cell receptor (beta chain) was sequenced for a study of monozygotic twins with inflammatory bowel disease. Germline V CDR1 and CDR2: SGHKS, YYEKEE (reference sequence). The CDR3 covers 13 residues. TCRdb re-called the 5' RACE reads, yielding one record per CDR3 amino acid sequence without DNA. In total, the table holds some 190,000 distinct CDR3 sequences. The V call is TRBV5-5, the J call TRBJ2-1; TCRdb indicates TRBD2, and absent DNA this call remains unverified. Sequencing was done on a sample of blood. This TCR came from a human donor with ulcerative colitis or Crohn's disease, or a healthy co-twin of an affected twin (not recorded which). CDR3 in amino acids: CASSPGLAGGQFF.